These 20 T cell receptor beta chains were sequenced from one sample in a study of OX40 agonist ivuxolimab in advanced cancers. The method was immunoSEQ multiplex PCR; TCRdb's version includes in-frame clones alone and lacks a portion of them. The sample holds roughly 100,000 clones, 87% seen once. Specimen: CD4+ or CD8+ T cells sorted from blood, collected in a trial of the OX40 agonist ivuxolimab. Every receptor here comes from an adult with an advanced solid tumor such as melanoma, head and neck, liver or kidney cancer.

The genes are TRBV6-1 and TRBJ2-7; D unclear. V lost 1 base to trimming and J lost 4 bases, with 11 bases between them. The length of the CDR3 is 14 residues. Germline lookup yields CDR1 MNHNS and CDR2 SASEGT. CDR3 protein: CASSEGRVAYEQYF. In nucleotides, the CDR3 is TGTGCCAGCAGTGAAGGGAGAGTCGCGTACGAGCAGTACTTC.

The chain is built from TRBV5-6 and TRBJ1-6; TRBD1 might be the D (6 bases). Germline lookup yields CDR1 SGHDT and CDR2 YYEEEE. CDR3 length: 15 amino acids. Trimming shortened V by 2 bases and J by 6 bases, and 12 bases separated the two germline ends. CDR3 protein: CASSFRGLLNSPLHF. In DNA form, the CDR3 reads TGTGCCAGCAGCTTCAGGGGACTCCTTAATTCACCCCTCCACTTT. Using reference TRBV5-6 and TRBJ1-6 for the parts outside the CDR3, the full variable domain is DAGVTQSPTHLIKTRGQQVTLRCSPKSGHDTVSWYQQALGQGPQFIFQYYEEEERQRGNFPDRFSGHQFPNYSSELNVNALLLGDSALYLCASSFRGLLNSPLHFGNGTRLTVT.

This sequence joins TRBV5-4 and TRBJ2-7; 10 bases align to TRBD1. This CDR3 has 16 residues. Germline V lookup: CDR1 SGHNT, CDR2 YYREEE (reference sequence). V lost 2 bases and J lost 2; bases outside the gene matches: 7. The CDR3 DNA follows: TGTGCCAGCAGCTTCGGTAGGACAGGGGGAACCTACGAGCAGTACTTC. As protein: CASSFGRTGGTYEQYF.

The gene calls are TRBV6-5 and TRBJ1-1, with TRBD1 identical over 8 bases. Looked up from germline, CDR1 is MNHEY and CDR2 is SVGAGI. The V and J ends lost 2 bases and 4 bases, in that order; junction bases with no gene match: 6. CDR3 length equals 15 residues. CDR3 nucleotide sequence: TGTGCCAGCAGTTACCACGGACAGGGTGGCACTGAAGCTTTCTTT. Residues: CASSYHGQGGTEAFF.

This chain's CDR3 is CASSLGTGKNEQFF. The CDR3 coding sequence is TGCGCCAGCAGCTTGGGGACAGGGAAAAATGAGCAGTTCTTC. The chain combines TRBV5-1 with TRBJ2-1; 8 bases line up with TRBD1. There are 14 residues in the CDR3. Germline CDR1 SGHRS, CDR2 YFSETQ. J lost 7 bases, V lost 0 bases, and 3 bases had no gene match.

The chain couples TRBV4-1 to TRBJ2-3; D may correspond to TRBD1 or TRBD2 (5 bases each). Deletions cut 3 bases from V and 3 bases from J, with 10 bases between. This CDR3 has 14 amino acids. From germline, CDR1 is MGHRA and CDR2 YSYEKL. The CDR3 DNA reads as TGCGCCAGCAGCCAGAGAGAGGGGACAGATACGCAGTATTTT. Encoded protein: CASSQREGTDTQYF.

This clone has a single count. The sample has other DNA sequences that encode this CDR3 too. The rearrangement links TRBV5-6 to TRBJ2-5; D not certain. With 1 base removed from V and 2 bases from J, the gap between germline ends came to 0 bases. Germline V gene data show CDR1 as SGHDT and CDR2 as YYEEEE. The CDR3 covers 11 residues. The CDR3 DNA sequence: TGTGCCAGCAGCTTGCAAGAGACCCAGTACTTC. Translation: CASSLQETQYF.

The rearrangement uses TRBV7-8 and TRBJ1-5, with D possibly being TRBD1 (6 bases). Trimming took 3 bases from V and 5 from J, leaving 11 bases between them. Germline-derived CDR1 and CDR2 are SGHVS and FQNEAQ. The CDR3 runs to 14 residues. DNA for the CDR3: TGTGCCAGCAGCTTTGGAGCAGGGGATCAGCCCCAGCATTTT. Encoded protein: CASSFGAGDQPQHF.

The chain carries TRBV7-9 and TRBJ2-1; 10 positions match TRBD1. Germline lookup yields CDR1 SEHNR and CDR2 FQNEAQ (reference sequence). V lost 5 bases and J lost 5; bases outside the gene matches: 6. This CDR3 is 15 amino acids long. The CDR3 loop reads CASSETGTGDNEQFF. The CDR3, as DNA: TGTGCCAGCAGCGAGACCGGGACAGGGGACAATGAGCAGTTCTTC.

The CDR3 DNA reads as TGTGCCTGGAGTGGCCAAGGGACTAGCGGGGGCCGCCGGGAGACCCAGTACTTC. This sequence encodes CAWSGQGTSGGRRETQYF. This chain links TRBV30 with TRBJ2-5; 14 bases are a match to TRBD2. The CDR3 spans 18 residues. Per germline, CDR1 GTSNPN and CDR2 SVGIG (reference sequence). With V trimmed by 1 base and J by 5 bases, 12 bases remained unmatched.

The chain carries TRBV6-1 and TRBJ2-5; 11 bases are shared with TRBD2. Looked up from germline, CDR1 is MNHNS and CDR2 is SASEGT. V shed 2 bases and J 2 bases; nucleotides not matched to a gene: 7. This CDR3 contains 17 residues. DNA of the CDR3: TGTGCCAGCAGTGAATTCACCGGGACTAGCGGACAAGAGACCCAGTACTTC. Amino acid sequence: CASSEFTGTSGQETQYF.

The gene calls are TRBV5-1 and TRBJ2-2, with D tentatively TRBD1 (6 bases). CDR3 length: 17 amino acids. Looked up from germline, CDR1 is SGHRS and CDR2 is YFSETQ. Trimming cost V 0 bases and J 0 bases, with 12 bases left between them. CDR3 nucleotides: TGCGCCAGCAGCTTGGTCACAGGGCCCACGAACACCGGGGAGCTGTTTTTT. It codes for CASSLVTGPTNTGELFF.

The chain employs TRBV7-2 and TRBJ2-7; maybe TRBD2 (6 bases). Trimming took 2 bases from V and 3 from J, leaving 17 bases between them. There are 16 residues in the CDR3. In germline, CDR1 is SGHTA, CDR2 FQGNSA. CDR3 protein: CASSLRVGGGFYEQYF. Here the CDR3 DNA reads TGTGCCAGCAGCTTAAGGGTGGGTGGAGGGTTCTACGAGCAGTACTTC.

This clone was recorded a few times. The CDR3 loop is CASSYSGGNSPLHF. The CDR3 coding sequence is TGTGCCAGCAGTTACTCAGGGGGCAATTCACCCCTCCACTTT. This chain uses TRBV6-5 with TRBJ1-6, with 7 bases fitting TRBD1. Germline values: CDR1 MNHEY, CDR2 SVGAGI. The V and J ends lost 0 bases and 7 bases, in that order; junction bases with no gene match: 0. There are 14 residues in the CDR3.

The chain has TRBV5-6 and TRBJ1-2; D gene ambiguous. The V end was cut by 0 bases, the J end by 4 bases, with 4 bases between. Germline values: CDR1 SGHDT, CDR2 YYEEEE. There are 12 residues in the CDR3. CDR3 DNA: TGTGCCAGCAGCTTGGAAATCTATGGCTACACCTTC. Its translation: CASSLEIYGYTF.

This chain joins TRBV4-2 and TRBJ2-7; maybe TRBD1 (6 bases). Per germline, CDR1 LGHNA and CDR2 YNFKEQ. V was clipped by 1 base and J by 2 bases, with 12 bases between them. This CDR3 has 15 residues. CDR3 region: CASSQVLGGPYEQYF. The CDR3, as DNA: TGTGCCAGCAGCCAAGTATTAGGGGGTCCCTACGAGCAGTACTTC.

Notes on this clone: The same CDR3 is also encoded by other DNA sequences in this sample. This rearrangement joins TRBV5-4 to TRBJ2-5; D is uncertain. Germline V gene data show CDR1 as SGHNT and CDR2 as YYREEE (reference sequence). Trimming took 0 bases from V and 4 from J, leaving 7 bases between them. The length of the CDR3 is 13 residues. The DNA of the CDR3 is TGTGCCAGCAGCTTGGACTGGGGAGAGACCCAGTACTTC. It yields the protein CASSLDWGETQYF.

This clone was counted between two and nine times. The CDR3 DNA sequence: TGTGCCAGCAGCTTAAGCACGGGGGGAGAGACCCAGTACTTC. As protein: CASSLSTGGETQYF. The V gene is TRBV11-2, the J gene TRBJ2-5; 7 positions agree with TRBD2. Germline V lookup: CDR1 SGHAT, CDR2 FQNNGV. The V segment lost 2 bases and the J segment 4 bases; nucleotides outside the gene matches: 4. The CDR3 totals 14 residues. The full variable domain, its missing parts supplied by reference TRBV11-2 and TRBJ2-5, is EAGVAQSPRYKIIEKRQSVAFWCNPISGHATLYWYQQILGQGPKLLIQFQNNGVVDDSQLPKDRFSAERLKGVDSTLKIQPAKLEDSAVYLCASSLSTGGETQYFGPGTRLLVL.

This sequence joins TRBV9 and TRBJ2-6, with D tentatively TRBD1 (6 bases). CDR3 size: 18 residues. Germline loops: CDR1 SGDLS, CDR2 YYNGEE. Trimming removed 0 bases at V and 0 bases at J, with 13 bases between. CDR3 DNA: TGTGCCAGCAGCGTAGGTGAGGGGGTAAGCTCTGGGGCCAACGTCCTGACTTTC. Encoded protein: CASSVGEGVSSGANVLTF.

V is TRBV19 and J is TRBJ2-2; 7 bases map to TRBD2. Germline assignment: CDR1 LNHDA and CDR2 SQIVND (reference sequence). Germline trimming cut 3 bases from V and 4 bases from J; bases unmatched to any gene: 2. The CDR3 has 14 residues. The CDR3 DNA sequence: TGTGCCAGTAGTATGTCGGGGGGCACCGGGGAGCTGTTTTTT. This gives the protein CASSMSGGTGELFF.